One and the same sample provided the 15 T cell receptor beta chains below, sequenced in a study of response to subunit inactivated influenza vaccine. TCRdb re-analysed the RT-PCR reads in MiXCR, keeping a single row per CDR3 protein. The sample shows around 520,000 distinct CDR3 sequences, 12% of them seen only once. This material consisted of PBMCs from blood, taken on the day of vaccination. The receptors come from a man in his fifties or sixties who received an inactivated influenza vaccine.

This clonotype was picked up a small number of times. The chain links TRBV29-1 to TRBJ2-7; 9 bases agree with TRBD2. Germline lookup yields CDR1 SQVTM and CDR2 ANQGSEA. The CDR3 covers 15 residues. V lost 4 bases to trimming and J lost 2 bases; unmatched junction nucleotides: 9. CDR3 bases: TGCAGCGTTGCTGGCGTTGCGGGAGGGACCTACGAGCAGTACTTC. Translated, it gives CSVAGVAGGTYEQYF.

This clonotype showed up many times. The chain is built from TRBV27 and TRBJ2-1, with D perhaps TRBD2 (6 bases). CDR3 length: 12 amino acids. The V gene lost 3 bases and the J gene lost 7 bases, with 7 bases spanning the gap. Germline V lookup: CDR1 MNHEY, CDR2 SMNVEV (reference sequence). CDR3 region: CASSLEGNEQFF. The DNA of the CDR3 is TGTGCCAGCAGTTTGGAGGGAAATGAGCAGTTCTTC.

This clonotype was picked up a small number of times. The CDR3 region is CASSLLAGGDTQYF. Here the CDR3 DNA reads TGTGCCAGCAGTTTATTGGCGGGGGGAGATACGCAGTATTTT. The chain is built from TRBV12-3 or TRBV12-4 and TRBJ2-3; 8 bases are shared with TRBD2. J lost 5 bases, V lost 2 bases, and 3 bases had no gene match. The CDR3 contains 14 residues.

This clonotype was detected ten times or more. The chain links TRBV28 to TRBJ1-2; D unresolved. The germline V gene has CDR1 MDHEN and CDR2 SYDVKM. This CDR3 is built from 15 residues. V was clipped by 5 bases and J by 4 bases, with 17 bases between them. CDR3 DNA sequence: TGTGCCAGCAGTCCCAACCCGACCGTAACCTATGGCTACACCTTC. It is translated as CASSPNPTVTYGYTF.

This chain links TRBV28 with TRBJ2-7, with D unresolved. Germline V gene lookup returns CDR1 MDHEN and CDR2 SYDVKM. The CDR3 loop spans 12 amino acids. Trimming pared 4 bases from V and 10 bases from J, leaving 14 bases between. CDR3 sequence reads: CASSSPRSLQYF. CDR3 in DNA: TGTGCCAGCAGTTCCCCCCGCTCATTACAGTACTTC.

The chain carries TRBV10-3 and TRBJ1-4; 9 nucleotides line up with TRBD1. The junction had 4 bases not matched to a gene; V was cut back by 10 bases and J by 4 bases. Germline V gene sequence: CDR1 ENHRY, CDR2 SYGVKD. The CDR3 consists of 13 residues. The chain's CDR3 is CATSGQGNEKLFF. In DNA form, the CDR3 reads TGTGCCACGTCGGGACAGGGTAATGAAAAACTGTTTTTT.

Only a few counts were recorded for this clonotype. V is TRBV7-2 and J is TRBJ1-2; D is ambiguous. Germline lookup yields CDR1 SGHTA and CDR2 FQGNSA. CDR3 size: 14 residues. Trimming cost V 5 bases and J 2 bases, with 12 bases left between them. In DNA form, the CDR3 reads TGTGCCAGCAGCCACGGTTGGGCAAACTATGGCTACACCTTC. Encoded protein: CASSHGWANYGYTF.

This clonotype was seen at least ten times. In DNA form, the CDR3 reads TGTGCCAGCAGCAGGGGACACACTGAAGCTTTCTTT. It codes for CASSRGHTEAFF. The rearrangement joins TRBV28 to TRBJ1-1; D is perhaps TRBD1 (6 bases). This CDR3 region has 12 residues. V was pared by 6 bases and J by 3 bases, with 8 bases between. Germline V gene data show CDR1 as MDHEN and CDR2 as SYDVKM. The full variable domain, rest sourced from reference TRBV28 and TRBJ1-1, is DVKVTQSSRYLVKRTGEKVFLECVQDMDHENMFWYRQDPGLGLRLIYFSYDVKMKEKGDIPEGYSVSREKKERFSLILESASTNQTSMYLCASSRGHTEAFFGQGTRLTVV.

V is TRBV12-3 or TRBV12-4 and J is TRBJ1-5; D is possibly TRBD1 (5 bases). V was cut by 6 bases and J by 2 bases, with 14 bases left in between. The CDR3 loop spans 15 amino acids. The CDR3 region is CASSLRDVRNQPQHF. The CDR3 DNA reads TGTGCCAGCAGCCTCCGGGACGTCCGCAATCAGCCCCAGCATTTT.

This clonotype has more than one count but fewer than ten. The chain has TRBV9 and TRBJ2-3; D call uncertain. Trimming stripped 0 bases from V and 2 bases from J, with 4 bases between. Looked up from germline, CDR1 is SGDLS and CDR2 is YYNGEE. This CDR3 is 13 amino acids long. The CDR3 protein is CASSVGVTDTQYF. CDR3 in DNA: TGTGCCAGCAGCGTAGGAGTCACAGATACGCAGTATTTT. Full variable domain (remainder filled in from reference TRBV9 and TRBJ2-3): DSGVTQTPKHLITATGQRVTLRCSPRSGDLSVYWYQQSLDQGLQFLIQYYNGEERAKGNILERFSAQQFPDLHSELNLSSLELGDSALYFCASSVGVTDTQYFGPGTRLTVL.

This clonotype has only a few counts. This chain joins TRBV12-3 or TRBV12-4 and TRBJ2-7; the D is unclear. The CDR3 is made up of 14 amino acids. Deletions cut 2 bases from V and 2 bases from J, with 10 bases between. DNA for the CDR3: TGTGCCAGCAGTTTAAGGGCGGAAGCCTACGAGCAGTACTTC. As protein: CASSLRAEAYEQYF.

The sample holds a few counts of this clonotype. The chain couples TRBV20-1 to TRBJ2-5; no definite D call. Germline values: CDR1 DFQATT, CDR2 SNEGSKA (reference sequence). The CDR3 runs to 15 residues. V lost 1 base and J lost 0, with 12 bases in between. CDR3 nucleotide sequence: TGCAGTGCTAGAGTTTCTAAGGTCTACCAAGAGACCCAGTACTTC. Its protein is CSARVSKVYQETQYF.

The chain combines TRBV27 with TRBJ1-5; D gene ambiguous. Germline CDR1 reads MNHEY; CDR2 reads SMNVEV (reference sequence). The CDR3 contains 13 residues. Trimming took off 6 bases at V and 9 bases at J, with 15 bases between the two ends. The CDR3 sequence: CASRGRSAGPQHF. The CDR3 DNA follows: TGTGCCAGCAGAGGACGTTCGGCGGGGCCCCAGCATTTT.

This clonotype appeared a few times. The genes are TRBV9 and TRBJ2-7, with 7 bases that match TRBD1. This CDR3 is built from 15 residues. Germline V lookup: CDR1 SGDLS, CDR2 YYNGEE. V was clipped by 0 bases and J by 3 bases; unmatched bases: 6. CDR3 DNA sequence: TGTGCCAGCAGCGTAGGACAGGGCAGTTTCTACGAGCAGTACTTC. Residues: CASSVGQGSFYEQYF.

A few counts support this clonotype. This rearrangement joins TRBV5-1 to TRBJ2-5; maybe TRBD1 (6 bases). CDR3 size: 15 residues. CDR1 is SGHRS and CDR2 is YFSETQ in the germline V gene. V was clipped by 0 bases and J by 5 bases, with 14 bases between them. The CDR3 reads CASSLVTGLAETQYF. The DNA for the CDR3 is TGCGCCAGCAGCTTGGTTACAGGGTTGGCGGAGACCCAGTACTTC.